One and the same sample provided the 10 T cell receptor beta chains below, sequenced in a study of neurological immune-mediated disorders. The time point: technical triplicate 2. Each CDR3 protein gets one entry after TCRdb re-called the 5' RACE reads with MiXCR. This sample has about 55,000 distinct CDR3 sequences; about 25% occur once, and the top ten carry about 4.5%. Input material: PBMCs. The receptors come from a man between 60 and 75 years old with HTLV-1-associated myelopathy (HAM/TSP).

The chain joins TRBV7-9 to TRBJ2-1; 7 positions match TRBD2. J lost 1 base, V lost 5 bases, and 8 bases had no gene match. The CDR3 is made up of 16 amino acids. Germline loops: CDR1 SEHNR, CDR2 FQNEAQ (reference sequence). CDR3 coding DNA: TGTGCCAGCAGCCGACTCCTAGCGGCATCCTACAATGAGCAGTTCTTC. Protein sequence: CASSRLLAASYNEQFF.

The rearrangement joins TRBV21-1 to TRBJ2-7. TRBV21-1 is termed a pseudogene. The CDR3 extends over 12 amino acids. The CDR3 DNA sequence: TGTGTCAGCAGCATTATAGATGGCGAGCAGTACTTC. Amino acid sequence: CVSSIIDGEQYF.

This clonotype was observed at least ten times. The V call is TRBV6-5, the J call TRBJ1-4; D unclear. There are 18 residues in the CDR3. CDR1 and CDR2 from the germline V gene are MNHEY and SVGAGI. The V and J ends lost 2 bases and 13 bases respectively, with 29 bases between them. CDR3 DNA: TGTGCCAGCAGTTACAATGTCCTGGGCGTGTCCGACGAGGGAGCACTGTTTTTT. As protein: CASSYNVLGVSDEGALFF.

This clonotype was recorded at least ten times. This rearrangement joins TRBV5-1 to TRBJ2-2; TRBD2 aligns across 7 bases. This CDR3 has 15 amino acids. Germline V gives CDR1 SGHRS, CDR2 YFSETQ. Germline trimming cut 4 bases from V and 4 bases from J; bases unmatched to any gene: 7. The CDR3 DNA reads TGCGCCAGCAGCCCTACAACTAGCGCCACCGGGGAGCTGTTTTTT. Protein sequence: CASSPTTSATGELFF.

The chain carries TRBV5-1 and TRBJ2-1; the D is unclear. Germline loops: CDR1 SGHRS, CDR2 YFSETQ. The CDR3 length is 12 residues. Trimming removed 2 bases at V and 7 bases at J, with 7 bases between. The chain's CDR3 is CASSFWENEQFF. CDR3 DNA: TGCGCCAGCAGCTTTTGGGAAAATGAGCAGTTCTTC.

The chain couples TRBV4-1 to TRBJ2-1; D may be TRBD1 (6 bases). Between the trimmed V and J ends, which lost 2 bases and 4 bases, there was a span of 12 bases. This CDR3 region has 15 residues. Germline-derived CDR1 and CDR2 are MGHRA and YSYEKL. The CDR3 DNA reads TGCGCCAGCAGCCAACCCCGACAGGCTTACAATGAGCAGTTCTTC. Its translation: CASSQPRQAYNEQFF.

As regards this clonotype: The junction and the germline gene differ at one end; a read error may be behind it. CDR3 sequence reads: CASSLFPGQAQHF. The DNA of the CDR3 is TGCGCCAGCAGCTTGTTTCCGGGTCAGGCCCAGCATTTT. V and J are TRBV5-1 and TRBJ1-5; D not resolved. This CDR3 is built from 13 residues. Looked up from germline, CDR1 is SGHRS and CDR2 is YFSETQ.

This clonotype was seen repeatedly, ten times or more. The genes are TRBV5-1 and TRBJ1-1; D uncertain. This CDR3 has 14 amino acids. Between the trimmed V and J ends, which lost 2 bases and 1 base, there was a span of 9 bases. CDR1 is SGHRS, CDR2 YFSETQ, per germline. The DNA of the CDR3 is TGCGCCAGCAGCTTTCAGACCGAGAACACTGAAGCTTTCTTT. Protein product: CASSFQTENTEAFF.

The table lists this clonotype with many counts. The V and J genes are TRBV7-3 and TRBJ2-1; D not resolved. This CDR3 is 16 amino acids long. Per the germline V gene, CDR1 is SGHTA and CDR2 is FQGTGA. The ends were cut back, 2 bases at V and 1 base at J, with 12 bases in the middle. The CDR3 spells CASSLLPSSSYNEQFF. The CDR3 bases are TGTGCCAGCAGCTTATTGCCCAGCTCTTCCTACAATGAGCAGTTCTTC. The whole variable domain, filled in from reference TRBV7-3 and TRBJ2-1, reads GAGVSQTPSNKVTEKGKYVELRCDPISGHTALYWYRQSLGQGPEFLIYFQGTGAADDSGLPNDRFFAVRPEGSVSTLKIQRTERGDSAVYLCASSLLPSSSYNEQFFGPGTRLTVL.

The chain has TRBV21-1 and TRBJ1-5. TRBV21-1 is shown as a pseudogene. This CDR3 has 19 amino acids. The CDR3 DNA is TGTGCCAGCAGCAAAGGTGGAAAAGAGTCCGGCATGCTAAATCAGCCCCAGCATTTT. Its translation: CASSKGGKESGMLNQPQHF.